The next 20 T cell receptor beta chains were all read from a single sample in a study of T-cell memory formation after mild COVID-19. TCRdb itself ran the 5' RACE reads through MiXCR, one entry per CDR3 protein. Of about 180,000 distinct CDR3 sequences listed, approximately 17% are singletons. Specimen: PBMCs or a T cell subset sorted from them (not recorded which). Receptors were obtained from a man aged 18 to 29 who had mild COVID-19 (a few samples of this study predate the infection). Cell type and time point are not known.

The chain couples TRBV29-1 to TRBJ2-4; D possibly corresponds to TRBD1 (5 bases). There are 12 residues in the CDR3. CDR1 and CDR2 from the germline V gene are SQVTM and ANQGSEA. Trimming took 4 bases from V and 8 from J, leaving 12 bases between them. The CDR3 sequence: CSVGERGYIQYF. CDR3 sequence (DNA): TGCAGCGTTGGAGAAAGGGGATACATTCAGTACTTC.

The chain is built from TRBV24-1 and TRBJ2-5, with no clear D. The CDR3 spans 11 residues. Germline-derived CDR1 and CDR2 are KGHDR and SFDVKD. Trimming left V 11 bases short and J 0 bases short, with 6 bases between. CDR3 residues: CAIPNQETQYF. CDR3 nucleotide sequence: TGTGCCATCCCGAACCAAGAGACCCAGTACTTC.

The chain has TRBV12-3 or TRBV12-4 and TRBJ2-3, with 11 bases lining up with TRBD2. This CDR3 region has 16 residues. Unmatched junction bases numbered 6, after V lost 3 bases and J lost 4 bases. The CDR3 region has the DNA TGTGCCAGCAGTTTGCGACTAGCGGGGAGTTCAGATACGCAGTATTTT. Protein product: CASSLRLAGSSDTQYF.

The chain combines TRBV5-4 with TRBJ1-1, with a tentative D call TRBD1 (6 bases). V was clipped by 3 bases and J by 1 base, with 13 bases between them. CDR1 and CDR2 from the germline V gene are SGHNT and YYREEE (reference sequence). This CDR3 region has 15 residues. The CDR3 DNA is TGTGCCAGCAGCTCGCGTTCCAGGGGGAACACTGAAGCTTTCTTT. Its protein product is CASSSRSRGNTEAFF.

This clonotype was seen only a few times. V and J are TRBV10-3 and TRBJ1-1, with D possibly TRBD1 on 5 matching bases. V was trimmed by 6 bases and J by 3 bases, leaving 14 bases between them. The CDR3 has 14 residues. CDR1 is ENHRY and CDR2 is SYGVKD in the germline V gene. The CDR3 region is CAIRGGAEDTEAFF. The DNA of the CDR3 is TGTGCCATCAGGGGGGGTGCGGAGGACACTGAAGCTTTCTTT.

The chain recombines TRBV2 with TRBJ1-6; TRBD1 is a possible D gene (5 bases). Trimming removed 11 bases at V and 3 bases at J, with 14 bases between. CDR1 is SNHLY and CDR2 is FYNNEI in the germline V gene. The CDR3 loop spans 14 amino acids. The CDR3 region has the DNA TGTGCCGGGGGACGGGGTAACTATAATTCACCCCTCCACTTT. This codes for CAGGRGNYNSPLHF.

This chain connects TRBV20-1 to TRBJ2-7, with D possibly called TRBD1 or TRBD2 (7 bases each). Germline CDR1 and CDR2: DFQATT and SNEGSKA (reference sequence). The ends were cut back, 6 bases at V and 3 bases at J, with 15 bases in the middle. The CDR3 runs to 13 residues. The CDR3 spells CSAAGQSNYEQYV. In DNA, the CDR3 is TGCAGTGCAGCGGGACAGAGTAACTACGAGCAGTACGTC.

This clonotype has only a few counts. The CDR3 bases are TGTGCCAGCAGCCCTGACAGGGGCGCAGATACGCAGTATTTT. This gives the protein CASSPDRGADTQYF. The rearrangement joins TRBV7-2 to TRBJ2-3; 8 bases are shared with TRBD1. The CDR3 is made up of 14 amino acids. CDR1 and CDR2 (germline): SGHTA, FQGNSA. The J segment lost 4 bases and the V segment lost 5 bases, leaving 5 bases of the junction unmatched. Based on the CDR3 plus reference TRBV7-2 and TRBJ2-3, the full variable domain is GAGVSQSPSNKVTEKGKDVELRCDPISGHTALYWYRQSLGQGLEFLIYFQGNSAPDKSGLPSDRFSAERTGGSVSTLTIQRTQQEDSAVYLCASSPDRGADTQYFGPGTRLTVL.

J is TRBJ1-1 and V is TRBV11-2; D might be TRBD1 (6 bases). CDR3 length equals 16 residues. Germline V gives CDR1 SGHAT, CDR2 FQNNGV. V dropped 2 bases and J dropped 1 base, with 14 bases sitting between them. DNA for the CDR3: TGTGCCAGCAGCTTATGGGGGCAGCTCGGGAACACTGAAGCTTTCTTT. Translated: CASSLWGQLGNTEAFF.

This clonotype was counted a few times. The V call is TRBV4-3, the J call TRBJ2-1, with D possibly matching TRBD2 (6 bases). Germline lookup yields CDR1 LGHNA and CDR2 YSLEER. V was shortened by 4 bases and J by 5 bases, with 24 bases between the two germline ends. CDR3 length: 18 residues. The CDR3 is CASSPAGGGIGGDNEQFF. The CDR3 DNA sequence: TGCGCCAGCAGCCCGGCCGGTGGAGGAATCGGGGGAGACAATGAGCAGTTCTTC.

This clonotype has only a few counts. The rearrangement uses TRBV29-1 and TRBJ2-1; D is perhaps TRBD2 (5 bases). The V end was cut by 4 bases, the J end by 0 bases, with 10 bases between. The CDR3 length is 14 residues. CDR1 is SQVTM, CDR2 ANQGSEA, per germline. Here the CDR3 reads CSVVPAVSYNEQFF. In nucleotides, the CDR3 is TGCAGCGTTGTTCCAGCGGTCTCCTACAATGAGCAGTTCTTC.

This clonotype was seen more than once but under ten times. V gene TRBV6-2 or TRBV6-3 combines with J gene TRBJ2-1; the match to TRBD2 covers 8 bases. Germline CDR1 MNHEY, CDR2 SVGEGT. CDR3 length: 17 residues. The V gene end was trimmed by 4 bases and the J gene end by 3 bases; junction bases not matched to a gene: 11. CDR3 coding DNA: TGTGCCAGCAGTTTCGGGACTAGGTATCATAGCTACAATGAGCAGTTCTTC. Translating it yields CASSFGTRYHSYNEQFF.

The chain joins TRBV19 to TRBJ2-1; D perhaps matches TRBD2 (6 bases). CDR1 is LNHDA and CDR2 is SQIVND in the germline V gene (reference sequence). V lost 3 bases and J 6 bases, leaving 15 bases between the germline ends. This CDR3 has 15 residues. The CDR3 DNA reads as TGTGCCAGTAGTATCGGCGGAGGGTTCGTCAATGAGCAGTTCTTC. It is translated as CASSIGGGFVNEQFF.

The chain employs TRBV20-1 and TRBJ2-3, with D unresolved. The CDR3 is made up of 15 amino acids. CDR1 is DFQATT and CDR2 is SNEGSKA in the germline V gene (reference sequence). V dropped 5 bases and J dropped 4 bases, with 19 bases sitting between them. CDR3 nucleotides: TGCAGTGCTCCCCGACTGCCCGGCGAGGCAGATACGCAGTATTTT. This gives the protein CSAPRLPGEADTQYF.

The chain recombines TRBV3-1 with TRBJ2-7; tentatively, D is TRBD1 or TRBD2 (5 bases each). Germline-derived CDR1 and CDR2 are LGHDT and YNNKEL (reference sequence). V was trimmed by 4 bases and J by 2 bases, leaving 9 bases between them. There are 13 residues in the CDR3. The CDR3 DNA reads TGTGCCAGCAGCCTCCGGGGACCCTACGAGCAGTACTTC. This gives the protein CASSLRGPYEQYF.

CDR3: CASSFLSGGETQYF. The CDR3 coding sequence is TGTGCCAGCAGCTTTCTTAGCGGGGGCGAGACCCAGTACTTC. The chain links TRBV7-9 to TRBJ2-5, with 9 bases identical to TRBD2. The CDR3 spans 14 residues. Trimming at V came to 3 bases and at J to 5 bases, leaving 4 bases not matched to a gene. Germline lookup yields CDR1 SEHNR and CDR2 FQNEAQ (reference sequence). The full variable domain, rest sourced from reference TRBV7-9 and TRBJ2-5, is DTGVSQNPRHKITKRGQNVTFRCDPISEHNRLYWYRQTLGQGPEFLTYFQNEAQLEKSRLLSDRFSAERPKGSFSTLEIQRTEQGDSAMYLCASSFLSGGETQYFGPGTRLLVL.

This clonotype has more than one count but fewer than ten. The chain has TRBV6-5 and TRBJ1-4, with D possibly being TRBD1 (5 bases). Trimming stripped 2 bases from V and 0 bases from J, with 10 bases between. CDR1 MNHEY and CDR2 SVGAGI come from the germline V gene. The CDR3 is 16 amino acids. CDR3 in amino acids: CASSYRLTATNEKLFF. CDR3 DNA sequence: TGTGCCAGCAGTTACAGGTTGACAGCAACTAATGAAAAACTGTTTTTT.

This clonotype was picked up a small number of times. V usage is TRBV20-1 and J usage is TRBJ1-3; a weak D match, TRBD1 (5 bases). Germline values: CDR1 DFQATT, CDR2 SNEGSKA (reference sequence). V was cut by 0 bases and J by 7 bases, with 13 bases left in between. The CDR3 runs 14 residues. CDR3 in DNA: TGCAGTGCTAGAGAAATCTTGGGACGGAACACCATATATTTT. It specifies CSAREILGRNTIYF.

V and J are TRBV18 and TRBJ1-2; a possible D gene is TRBD1 (5 bases). With 3 bases removed from V and 0 bases from J, the gap between germline ends came to 11 bases. CDR1 is KGHSH, CDR2 LQKENI, per germline. CDR3 length: 15 residues. As DNA, the CDR3 is TGTGCCAGCTCACCGGTGGGGGATCCTAACTATGGCTACACCTTC. Translation: CASSPVGDPNYGYTF. Using reference TRBV18 and TRBJ1-2 for the parts outside the CDR3, the full variable domain is NAGVMQNPRHLVRRRGQEARLRCSPMKGHSHVYWYRQLPEEGLKFMVYLQKENIIDESGMPKERFSAEFPKEGPSILRIQQVVRGDSAAYFCASSPVGDPNYGYTFGSGTRLTVV.

The chain recombines TRBV5-1 with TRBJ2-5, with 7 bases fitting TRBD2. The CDR3 is 16 amino acids. The germline CDR1 and CDR2 sequences are SGHRS and YFSETQ. J lost 4 bases, V lost 0 bases, and 9 bases had no gene match. CDR3 residues: CASSLARLGGGETQYF. In DNA form, the CDR3 reads TGCGCCAGCAGCTTGGCCCGGTTGGGCGGGGGAGAGACCCAGTACTTC. The variable domain in full, with the rest retrieved from reference TRBV5-1 and TRBJ2-5, is KAGVTQTPRYLIKTRGQQVTLSCSPISGHRSVSWYQQTPGQGLQFLFEYFSETQRNKGNFPGRFSGRQFSNSRSEMNVSTLELGDSALYLCASSLARLGGGETQYFGPGTRLLVL.